This is a list of T cell receptor beta chains from one sample in a study of vaccination effects on CD4 cells after COVID-19. These receptors lack a known antigen. The method was immunoSEQ multiplex PCR; TCRdb's version includes in-frame clones alone and lacks a portion of them. The sample yields 25,000 to 30,000 clones, around 75% seen once. The specimen was CD4+ T cells from PBMCs cultured with HCoV-NL63 spike peptides, collected before COVID-19 vaccination. The receptor source for this set is a human donor who received a COVID-19 vaccine. The CDR3 runs from the conserved cysteine through the conserved F or W. D genes are given only for firm matches. The size entry is marked missing in some rows and otherwise reads once, few, many or a size class.

d_gene: TRBD1; abundance: NA; j_gene: TRBJ2-7; v_gene: TRBV6-5; CDR3nt: TGTGCCAGCACTTGGGGGGACAGGGCTGACGAGCAGTACTTC; CDR3aa: CASTWGDRADEQYF
d_gene: TRBD1; abundance: NA; j_gene: TRBJ1-2; v_gene: TRBV4-3; CDR3nt: TGCGCCAGCAGCCCTCGGACAGGGGGCGCTAAGAGAGCTGGCTACACCTTC; CDR3aa: CASSPRTGGAKRAGYTF
d_gene: NA; abundance: medium-sized; j_gene: TRBJ2-4; v_gene: TRBV5-1; CDR3nt: TGCGCCAGCAGCCTCGCGGGGTCAAACATTCAGTACTTC; CDR3aa: CASSLAGSNIQYF
d_gene: NA; abundance: NA; j_gene: TRBJ1-4; v_gene: TRBV27; CDR3nt: TGTGCCAGCAGTTTTCGGCGACGGCTTCTAACTAATGAAAAACTGTTTTTT; CDR3aa: CASSFRRRLLTNEKLFF
d_gene: TRBD2; abundance: NA; j_gene: TRBJ2-1; v_gene: TRBV6-2/TRBV6-3; CDR3nt: TGTGCCAGCAGTTCAACCACTAGCGGGAGGGCCCGGAGGGGCAATGAGCAGTTCTTC; CDR3aa: CASSSTTSGRARRGNEQFF
d_gene: TRBD1; abundance: once; j_gene: TRBJ2-7; v_gene: TRBV27; CDR3nt: TGTGCCAGCAGTTTCCTCGGGACAGGCCTCTACGAGCAGTACTTC; CDR3aa: CASSFLGTGLYEQYF
d_gene: TRBD2; abundance: NA; j_gene: TRBJ2-1; v_gene: TRBV3-1/TRBV3-2; CDR3nt: TGTGCCAGCAGCCCTGGGGCAAGCGGGGGGGCGCGTGAGCAGTTCTTC; CDR3aa: CASSPGASGGAREQFF
d_gene: NA; abundance: NA; j_gene: TRBJ2-7; v_gene: TRBV6-5; CDR3nt: TGTGCCAGCAGTTACTCGAGGGAGCAGTACTTC; CDR3aa: CASSYSREQYF
d_gene: NA; abundance: NA; j_gene: TRBJ1-5; v_gene: TRBV19; CDR3nt: TGTGCCAGTACCCCCCAGCCCGGTGGCAATCAGCCCCAGCATTTT; CDR3aa: CASTPQPGGNQPQHF
d_gene: NA; abundance: NA; j_gene: TRBJ2-6; v_gene: TRBV5-4; CDR3nt: TGTGCCAGCAGCTCCGGACAATACTCTGGGGCCAACGTCCTGACTTTC; CDR3aa: CASSSGQYSGANVLTF
d_gene: NA; abundance: NA; j_gene: TRBJ1-2; v_gene: TRBV27; CDR3nt: TGTGCCAGCAAGTCCGGCAGGGCCAACTATGGCTACACCTTC; CDR3aa: CASKSGRANYGYTF
d_gene: NA; abundance: NA; j_gene: TRBJ2-5; v_gene: TRBV27; CDR3nt: TGTGCCAGCAGTAACGACAGGCGGGGGGAGACCCAGTACTTC; CDR3aa: CASSNDRRGETQYF
d_gene: TRBD1; abundance: few; j_gene: TRBJ1-1; v_gene: TRBV6-6; CDR3nt: TGTGCCAGCAGCGGGACAGGCTTGAACACTGAAGCTTTCTTT; CDR3aa: CASSGTGLNTEAFF
d_gene: NA; abundance: few; j_gene: TRBJ1-2; v_gene: TRBV6-5; CDR3nt: TGTGCCAGCAGCAGTTCGCACTATGGCTACACCTTC; CDR3aa: CASSSSHYGYTF
d_gene: TRBD1; abundance: few; j_gene: TRBJ2-7; v_gene: TRBV5-1; CDR3nt: TGCGCCAGCAGCTGGGACAGGGTAGGCGAGCAGTACTTC; CDR3aa: CASSWDRVGEQYF
d_gene: TRBD1; abundance: NA; j_gene: TRBJ1-5; v_gene: TRBV5-6; CDR3nt: TGTGCCAGCAGCGCTGGACAGGCGTACGTTCAGCCCCAGCATTTT; CDR3aa: CASSAGQAYVQPQHF
d_gene: TRBD2; abundance: NA; j_gene: TRBJ2-1; v_gene: TRBV4-1; CDR3nt: TGCGCCAGCAGCCAAGAATCGGGTCGGGGGGGCCTTGGGGTTGAGCAGTTCTTC; CDR3aa: CASSQESGRGGLGVEQFF
d_gene: NA; abundance: NA; j_gene: TRBJ2-1; v_gene: TRBV7-9; CDR3nt: TGTGCCAGCAGCTTAGCGGGCAAGAACAATGAGCAGTTCTTC; CDR3aa: CASSLAGKNNEQFF
d_gene: NA; abundance: NA; j_gene: TRBJ1-6; v_gene: TRBV30; CDR3nt: TGTGCCTGGAGGGGGGGATCCGGGGGGCCTTCACCCCTCCACTTT; CDR3aa: CAWRGGSGGPSPLHF
d_gene: NA; abundance: NA; j_gene: TRBJ1-5; v_gene: TRBV6-5; CDR3nt: TGTGCCAGCATTCCCAGGGGTTCACAGCCCCAGCATTTT; CDR3aa: CASIPRGSQPQHF
d_gene: NA; abundance: NA; j_gene: TRBJ1-2; v_gene: TRBV10-3; CDR3nt: TGTGCCATCAGGGCCGGGCCCCCGGGAGGCTACACCTTC; CDR3aa: CAIRAGPPGGYTF
d_gene: NA; abundance: NA; j_gene: TRBJ1-1; v_gene: TRBV4-1; CDR3nt: TGCGCCAGCAGCCAAGTTAGGGCCACTGAAGCTTTCTTT; CDR3aa: CASSQVRATEAFF
d_gene: NA; abundance: NA; j_gene: TRBJ2-3; v_gene: TRBV4-3; CDR3nt: TGCGCCAGCAGCCAAGCAGGAGATACGCAGTATTTT; CDR3aa: CASSQAGDTQYF
d_gene: NA; abundance: NA; j_gene: TRBJ2-7; v_gene: TRBV5-1; CDR3nt: TGCGCCAGCAGCTTGGCCCCGGACAAGAGCTCCTACGAGCAGTACTTC; CDR3aa: CASSLAPDKSSYEQYF
d_gene: NA; abundance: few; j_gene: TRBJ1-6; v_gene: TRBV3-1/TRBV3-2; CDR3nt: TGTGCCAGCAGCCAGACTGGGGCAATCAGCTCCTATAATTCACCCCTCCACTTT; CDR3aa: CASSQTGAISSYNSPLHF
d_gene: NA; abundance: few; j_gene: TRBJ1-2; v_gene: TRBV7-9; CDR3nt: TGTGCCAGCAGTACAGGCCCGGACTATGGCTACACCTTC; CDR3aa: CASSTGPDYGYTF
d_gene: TRBD1; abundance: NA; j_gene: TRBJ1-6; v_gene: TRBV5-1; CDR3nt: TGCGCCAGCAATTCCGGGACAGACAATTCACCCCTCCACTTT; CDR3aa: CASNSGTDNSPLHF
d_gene: TRBD1; abundance: NA; j_gene: TRBJ1-1; v_gene: TRBV27; CDR3nt: TGTGCCAGCAGTTTCCGGACAGGGGTGAACACTGAAGCTTTCTTT; CDR3aa: CASSFRTGVNTEAFF
d_gene: NA; abundance: NA; j_gene: TRBJ1-5; v_gene: TRBV10-3; CDR3nt: TGTGCCATCAGTGAGTCGGGCAGGGCGGGTCAGCCCCAGCATTTT; CDR3aa: CAISESGRAGQPQHF
d_gene: NA; abundance: once; j_gene: TRBJ1-6; v_gene: TRBV30; CDR3nt: TGTGCCTGGGACTATCCACCCCTCCACTTT; CDR3aa: CAWDYPPLHF
d_gene: NA; abundance: NA; j_gene: TRBJ1-6; v_gene: TRBV28; CDR3nt: TGTGCCAGCAGTTTCTTCGTCCGAGGGCAGGGCCTGAATTCACCCCTCCACTTT; CDR3aa: CASSFFVRGQGLNSPLHF
d_gene: NA; abundance: NA; j_gene: TRBJ2-3; v_gene: TRBV5-1; CDR3nt: TGCGCCAGCAGCTTGGGTGGAGATACGCAGTATTTT; CDR3aa: CASSLGGDTQYF
d_gene: NA; abundance: NA; j_gene: TRBJ1-4; v_gene: TRBV4-1; CDR3nt: TGCGCCAGCAGCCATAATATTGGCTGGGGGAATAATGAAAAACTGTTTTTT; CDR3aa: CASSHNIGWGNNEKLFF
d_gene: NA; abundance: NA; j_gene: TRBJ2-6; v_gene: TRBV19; CDR3nt: TGTGCCAGTAAAGTGGGTGATTCAGCCGGGGCCAACGTCCTGACTTTC; CDR3aa: CASKVGDSAGANVLTF
d_gene: NA; abundance: NA; j_gene: TRBJ1-1; v_gene: TRBV7-9; CDR3nt: TGTGCCAGCAGCTTATCGACGAGGAACACTGAAGCTTTCTTT; CDR3aa: CASSLSTRNTEAFF
d_gene: NA; abundance: few; j_gene: TRBJ2-1; v_gene: TRBV7-9; CDR3nt: TGTGCCAGCAGCTTGGCGATATGGGATGAGCAGTTCTTC; CDR3aa: CASSLAIWDEQFF
d_gene: NA; abundance: NA; j_gene: TRBJ2-4; v_gene: TRBV11-3; CDR3nt: TGTGCCAGCAGCTTAAACGGGGAAAACATTCAGTACTTC; CDR3aa: CASSLNGENIQYF
d_gene: NA; abundance: few; j_gene: TRBJ1-3; v_gene: TRBV19; CDR3nt: TGTGCCAGTTCTTCGATACGGGTCTCTGGAAACACCATATATTTT; CDR3aa: CASSSIRVSGNTIYF
d_gene: NA; abundance: NA; j_gene: TRBJ2-3; v_gene: TRBV9; CDR3nt: TGTGCCAGCAGCGCAGCAACTAGCACAGATACGCAGTATTTT; CDR3aa: CASSAATSTDTQYF
d_gene: NA; abundance: NA; j_gene: TRBJ2-7; v_gene: TRBV28; CDR3nt: TGTGCCAGCAGCCCACGCCCTTCCTCCTACGAGCAGTACTTC; CDR3aa: CASSPRPSSYEQYF
d_gene: NA; abundance: NA; j_gene: TRBJ2-1; v_gene: TRBV5-1; CDR3nt: TGCGCCAGCAGCCTAGGGACTCCGCCTGCGGGTGAGCAGTTCTTC; CDR3aa: CASSLGTPPAGEQFF